The present TCR beta chain was sequenced within a study of OX40 agonist ivuxolimab in advanced cancers. Looking at the study overall: Ivuxolimab, which is an agonistic anti-OX40 (CD134) antibody, was administered to the patients. A mean age of about 59 years, range about 23 to 90, was recorded, and under 85% were male.

The germline V gene has CDR1 GTSNPN and CDR2 SVGIG (reference sequence). The CDR3 is made up of 12 amino acids. V dropped 3 bases and J dropped 6 bases, with 8 bases sitting between them. Overall study findings and caveats: Circulating CD4+ and CD8+ T cells showed clonal expansion by week 6 at 0.1 to 3.0 mg/kg.

On this clone itself: Its antigen remains unidentified.

Assay used: immunoSEQ multiplex PCR; TCRdb lists only in-frame clones, some missing. This table has 62,000 or so clones, around four fifths appearing once. The specimen was CD4+ or CD8+ T cells sorted from blood, collected in a trial of the OX40 agonist ivuxolimab. The origin of this receptor is an adult with an advanced solid tumor such as melanoma, head and neck, liver or kidney cancer. This chain links TRBV30 with TRBJ2-2; D ambiguous. This CDR3 is CAWSNSAGELFF. The CDR3, as DNA: TGTGCCTGGAGCAATAGTGCCGGGGAGCTGTTTTTT. The whole variable domain, filled in from reference TRBV30 and TRBJ2-2, reads SQTIHQWPATLVQPVGSPLSLECTVEGTSNPNLYWYRQAAGRGLQLLFYSVGIGQISSEVPQNLSASRPQDRQFILSSKKLLLSDSGFYLCAWSNSAGELFFGEGSRLTVL.